A single sample gave rise to the 17 T cell receptor beta chains below, sequenced in a study of cytomegalovirus exposure and HLA in healthy donors. Both 60 Vbeta primers and 13 Jbeta primers went into the PCR. Assay: immunoSEQ multiplex PCR; the TCRdb copy retains only in-frame clones and omits some. The table records approximately 92,000 clones, approximately 81% of them present only once. Input material: PBMCs. Source of these receptors: a girl aged 2 to 10 in good health and CMV-seropositive.

This chain uses TRBV6-5 with TRBJ1-5, with 8 bases that match TRBD1. The CDR3 totals 14 residues. In germline, CDR1 is MNHEY, CDR2 SVGAGI. V gave up 4 bases and J gave up 4 bases; unmatched junction bases: 3. CDR3 nucleotides: TGTGCCAGCAGTTTGGACAGGGATAATCAGCCCCAGCATTTT. Its protein is CASSLDRDNQPQHF.

V and J are TRBV6-1 and TRBJ1-1; no firm D call. From germline, CDR1 is MNHNS and CDR2 SASEGT. This CDR3 comprises 12 residues. V shed 11 bases and J shed 6 bases, with 16 bases lying between them. The CDR3 sequence is CALVPELSEAFF. CDR3 DNA: TGTGCCCTGGTTCCGGAACTATCTGAAGCTTTCTTT.

This clone has just one count. The V call is TRBV10-3, the J call TRBJ2-5; D might be TRBD1 (6 bases). This CDR3 spans 14 amino acids. The germline V gene has CDR1 ENHRY and CDR2 SYGVKD. V gave up 2 bases and J gave up 5 bases, with 12 bases separating them. The CDR3 region is CAISETAGVETQYF. The CDR3 DNA is TGTGCCATCAGTGAGACGGCAGGGGTGGAGACCCAGTACTTC.

This clone appeared once. The chain is built from TRBV6-5 and TRBJ2-7, with D hard to call. The V end was cut by 5 bases, the J end by 4 bases, with 15 bases between. Germline CDR1 and CDR2: MNHEY and SVGAGI. CDR3 length: 14 residues. CDR3 loop: CASSEVSLTYEQYF. In nucleotides, the CDR3 is TGTGCCAGCAGTGAAGTTAGCTTAACTTACGAGCAGTACTTC.

The V and J genes are TRBV15 and TRBJ2-1, with 7 positions matching TRBD2. CDR1 LNHNV and CDR2 YYDKDF come from the germline V gene (reference sequence). With V trimmed by 0 bases and J by 1 base, 0 bases remained unmatched. The CDR3 runs to 15 residues. The CDR3 sequence is CATSREAGSYNEQFF. CDR3 nucleotide sequence: TGTGCCACCAGCAGAGAAGCGGGATCCTACAATGAGCAGTTCTTC.

V gene TRBV19 combines with J gene TRBJ1-2; possibly TRBD1 for D (6 bases). V lost 9 bases and J lost 4, with 18 bases in between. The CDR3 is 14 amino acids. Germline lookup yields CDR1 LNHDA and CDR2 SQIVND (reference sequence). The CDR3 region has the DNA TGTGCCAGCTTTGAAGAGGGGGTTAGCTATGGCTACACCTTC. This translates into CASFEEGVSYGYTF.

V and J are TRBV5-1 and TRBJ2-7, with D possibly matching TRBD2 (5 bases). Germline assignment: CDR1 SGHRS and CDR2 YFSETQ. V shed 4 bases and J shed 1 base, with 12 bases lying between them. The CDR3 covers 14 residues. This CDR3 is CASSQPGNSYEQYF. Here the CDR3 DNA reads TGCGCCAGCAGCCAACCCGGGAATTCCTACGAGCAGTACTTC.

The rearrangement links TRBV27 to TRBJ1-5; maybe TRBD1 (5 bases). The germline CDR1 and CDR2 sequences are MNHEY and SMNVEV (reference sequence). The CDR3 covers 14 residues. Trimming left V 3 bases short and J 7 bases short, with 13 bases between. CDR3 loop: CASSLQGSYQPQHF. CDR3 nucleotide sequence: TGTGCCAGCAGTTTGCAGGGCTCTTACCAGCCCCAGCATTTT.

J is TRBJ2-1 and V is TRBV7-2; 9 bases are shared with TRBD2. Germline values: CDR1 SGHTA, CDR2 FQGNSA. With 0 bases clipped from V and 9 bases from J, the junction kept 9 bases outside the gene matches. The CDR3 has 16 amino acids. The CDR3 sequence is CASSLAQRAGGGEQFF. The CDR3, as DNA: TGTGCCAGCAGCTTAGCGCAGAGGGCGGGAGGGGGTGAGCAGTTCTTC.

This chain connects TRBV6-4 to TRBJ2-3, with 11 bases lining up with TRBD2. Germline-derived CDR1 and CDR2 are MRHNA and SNTAGT. The CDR3 totals 14 residues. V lost 3 bases and J lost 4; bases outside the gene matches: 0. The CDR3, as DNA: TGTGCCAGCAGTGAACTAGCGGGAGCAGATACGCAGTATTTT. Amino acids: CASSELAGADTQYF.

The rearrangement links TRBV30 to TRBJ2-7; D ambiguous. In germline, CDR1 is GTSNPN, CDR2 SVGIG (reference sequence). This CDR3 is built from 11 residues. Trimming shortened V by 3 bases and J by 6 bases, and 9 bases separated the two germline ends. Here the CDR3 reads CAWSESAEQYF. In DNA form, the CDR3 reads TGTGCCTGGAGCGAAAGCGCCGAGCAGTACTTC.

The gene calls are TRBV6-5 and TRBJ2-7, with a weak D call TRBD1 (6 bases). The V gene lost 5 bases and the J gene lost 2 bases, with 16 bases spanning the gap. The CDR3 runs 15 residues. The germline V gene encodes CDR1 MNHEY and CDR2 SVGAGI. As DNA, the CDR3 is TGTGCCAGCAGTCCCGGGACACCCGGACCCTACGAGCAGTACTTC. Translation: CASSPGTPGPYEQYF.

This rearrangement joins TRBV27 to TRBJ2-7; no firm D call. Germline-derived CDR1 and CDR2 are MNHEY and SMNVEV (reference sequence). The V end was cut by 1 base, the J end by 2 bases, with 12 bases between. CDR3 length equals 15 residues. The CDR3: CASSLWAGVAYEQYF. The CDR3 bases are TGTGCCAGCAGTTTATGGGCAGGCGTAGCCTACGAGCAGTACTTC.

The rearrangement links TRBV6-1 to TRBJ1-5; a possible D gene is TRBD1 (6 bases). This CDR3 is 14 amino acids long. V gave up 0 bases and J gave up 5 bases, with 8 bases separating them. Germline CDR1 is MNHNS and CDR2 is SASEGT. The CDR3 loop is CASSEAAGDQPQHF. The CDR3 DNA sequence: TGTGCCAGCAGTGAAGCGGCAGGGGATCAGCCCCAGCATTTT.

The chain has TRBV27 and TRBJ1-1, with 8 bases identical to TRBD1. The CDR3 consists of 14 residues. Germline V gene lookup returns CDR1 MNHEY and CDR2 SMNVEV (reference sequence). V lost 5 bases to trimming and J lost 3 bases; unmatched junction nucleotides: 5. The DNA of the CDR3 is TGTGCCAGCAGTAGACAGGGGTGGGACACTGAAGCTTTCTTT. This codes for CASSRQGWDTEAFF.

This chain joins TRBV12-5 and TRBJ1-1, with 10 nucleotides matching TRBD1. The V gene's germline CDR1 is LGHNT and CDR2 FRNRAP. The V segment lost 2 bases and the J segment 2 bases; nucleotides outside the gene matches: 5. CDR3 length: 16 residues. The CDR3 protein is CASGLNRDRGNTEAFF. CDR3 in DNA: TGTGCTAGTGGTTTGAACCGGGACAGGGGAAACACTGAAGCTTTCTTT.

In its sample, this clone was seen a few times. The genes are TRBV4-1 and TRBJ2-4, with 8 bases that match TRBD2. The germline V gene encodes CDR1 MGHRA and CDR2 YSYEKL. There are 15 residues in the CDR3. Germline trimming cut 4 bases from V and 4 bases from J; bases unmatched to any gene: 6. The CDR3, as DNA: TGCGCCAGCAGCCCGGGGGGGACTAAAAAAAACATTCAGTACTTC. It yields the protein CASSPGGTKKNIQYF.